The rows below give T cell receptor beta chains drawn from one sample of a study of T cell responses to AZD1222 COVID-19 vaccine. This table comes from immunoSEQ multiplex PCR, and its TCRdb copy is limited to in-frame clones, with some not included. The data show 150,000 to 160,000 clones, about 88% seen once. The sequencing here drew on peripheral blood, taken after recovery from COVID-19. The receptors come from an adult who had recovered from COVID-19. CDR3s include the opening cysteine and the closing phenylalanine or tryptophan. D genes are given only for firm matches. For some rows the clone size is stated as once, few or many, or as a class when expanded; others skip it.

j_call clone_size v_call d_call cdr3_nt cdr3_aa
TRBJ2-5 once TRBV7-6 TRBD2 TGTGCCAGCAGCTTAATTAGCGGGGGACAAGAGACCCAGTACTTC CASSLISGGQETQYF
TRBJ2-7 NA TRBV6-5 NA TGTGCCAGCAGGGGTTGGTCCTACGAGCAGTACTTC CASRGWSYEQYF
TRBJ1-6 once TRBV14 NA TGTGCCAGCAGCCAAGATTACAGGTCCAACTCACCCCTCCACTTT CASSQDYRSNSPLHF
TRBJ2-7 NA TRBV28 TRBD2 TGTGCCAGCTGCGACCTAGCGGGAGTCTCTTACGAGCAGTACTTC CASCDLAGVSYEQYF
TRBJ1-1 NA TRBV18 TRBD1 TGTGCCAGCTCCCGATTGGGACAGATGAACACTGAAGCTTTCTTT CASSRLGQMNTEAFF
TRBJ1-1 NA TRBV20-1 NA TGCAGTGCTAGTAGATCCGGGGAAGCTTTCTTT CSASRSGEAFF
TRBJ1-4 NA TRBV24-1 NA TGTGCCACCAGTGGAGATAATGAAAAACTGTTTTTT CATSGDNEKLFF
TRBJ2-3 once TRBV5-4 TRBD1 TGTGCCAGCAGCTTGCCGGGACAGGGGGGGGTAGATACGCAGTATTTT CASSLPGQGGVDTQYF
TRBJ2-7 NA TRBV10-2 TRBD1 TGCGCCAGCAGTTTACAGGGGAGCGAGCAGTACTTC CASSLQGSEQYF
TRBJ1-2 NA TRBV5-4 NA TGTGCCAGCAGCTTGGCCAAGGGAGCTAACTATGGCTACACCTTC CASSLAKGANYGYTF
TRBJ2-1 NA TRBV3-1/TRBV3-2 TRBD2 TGTGCCAGCAGCGCCCGGACTAGCGGGCACAATGAGCAGTTCTTC CASSARTSGHNEQFF
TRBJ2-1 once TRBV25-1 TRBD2 TGTGCCAGCAGTGAACCAATAGCGGGGTACAATGAGCAGTTCTTC CASSEPIAGYNEQFF
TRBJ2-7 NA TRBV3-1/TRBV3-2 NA TGTGCCAGCAGCCAAGATGGTGGCTTACTTAACGAGCAGTACTTC CASSQDGGLLNEQYF
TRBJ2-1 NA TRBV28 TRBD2 TGTGCCAGCAGTTTATCAGCGGGAGGGCGTAATGAGCAGTTCTTC CASSLSAGGRNEQFF
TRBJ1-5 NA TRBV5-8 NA TGTGCCAGCAGCTTGGGGGGCCCCGGCCTCAATCAGCCCCAGCATTTT CASSLGGPGLNQPQHF
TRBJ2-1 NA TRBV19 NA TGTGCCAGTAGTATAGGGACTGAGAGGCAGTTCTTC CASSIGTERQFF
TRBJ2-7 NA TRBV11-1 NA TGTGCCAGCAGCTTAGAGTTTAGCTCCTACGAGCAGTACTTC CASSLEFSSYEQYF
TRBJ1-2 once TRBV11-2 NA TGTGCCAGCAGCTTAAGTACAGATTATGGCTACACCTTC CASSLSTDYGYTF
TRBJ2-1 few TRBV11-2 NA TGTGCCAGCAGCGCCCGGGTGGGGAATGAGCAGTTCTTC CASSARVGNEQFF
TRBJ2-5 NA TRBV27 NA TGTGCCAGCAGTTTCGTTCCCTACGCTAAAGAGACCCAGTACTTC CASSFVPYAKETQYF
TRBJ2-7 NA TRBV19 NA TGTGCCAGTAGTATCATCTTGGCGGCCTACGAGCAGTACTTC CASSIILAAYEQYF
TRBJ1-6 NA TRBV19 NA TGTGCCAGTAGTATCGGGACATCTGGACTCCACTTT CASSIGTSGLHF
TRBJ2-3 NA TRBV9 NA TGTGCCAGCAGCGTAGGAGGAAGCACAGATACGCAGTATTTT CASSVGGSTDTQYF
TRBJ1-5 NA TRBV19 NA TGTGCCAGTAGTATCGGGAGGGCGCGAGGCAATCAGCCCCAGCATTTT CASSIGRARGNQPQHF
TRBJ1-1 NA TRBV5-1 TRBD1 TGCGCCAGCGGACAGGGAGGCACTGAAGCTTTCTTT CASGQGGTEAFF
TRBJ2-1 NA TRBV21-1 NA TGTGCCATAGGATTTGCGGGAGTCTCCTACAATGAGCAGTTCTTC CAIGFAGVSYNEQFF
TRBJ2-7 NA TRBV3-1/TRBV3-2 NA TGTGCCAGCAGCCTTCGGGTAGGGGGCTCCTACGAGCAGTACTTC CASSLRVGGSYEQYF
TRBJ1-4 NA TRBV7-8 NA TGTGCCAGCAGCTTAGTGAGGGAAGGGGGAAAACTGTTTTTT CASSLVREGGKLFF
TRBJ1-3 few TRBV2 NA TGTGCCAGCAGTTGGACAGCTGGAAACACCATATATTTT CASSWTAGNTIYF
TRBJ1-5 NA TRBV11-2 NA TGTGCCAGCAGCCGGGGAGAAGATAGCAATCAGCCCCAGCATTTT CASSRGEDSNQPQHF
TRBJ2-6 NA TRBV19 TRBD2 TGTGCCAGTAGTATCCCGGGGGGTGTCTCTGGGGCCAACGTCCTGACTTTC CASSIPGGVSGANVLTF
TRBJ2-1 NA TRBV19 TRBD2 TGTGCCAGTAGTATTAGTAAGACTAGCGGCTACAATGAGCAGTTCTTC CASSISKTSGYNEQFF
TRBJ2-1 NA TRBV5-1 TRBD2 TGCGCCAGCACCTTGGGACTAGCGGATTACAATGAGCAGTTCTTC CASTLGLADYNEQFF
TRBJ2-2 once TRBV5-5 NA TGTGCCAGCAGCTTGGCGGACACCGGGGAGCTGTTTTTT CASSLADTGELFF
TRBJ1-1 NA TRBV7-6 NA TGTGCCAGCAGCTTAGATGAGAGCACTGAAGCTTTCTTT CASSLDESTEAFF
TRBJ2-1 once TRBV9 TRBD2 TGTGCCAGCAGCGTAGTCGGCCTAGCGGGGGGGCCAAATGAGCAGTTCTTC CASSVVGLAGGPNEQFF
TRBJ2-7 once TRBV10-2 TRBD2 TGCGCCAGCACCTTAGCGGGAGGGCCGTACGAGCAGTACTTC CASTLAGGPYEQYF
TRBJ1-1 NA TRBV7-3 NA TGTGCCAGCAGCTCCCCAGGGCTCACTGAAGCTTTCTTT CASSSPGLTEAFF
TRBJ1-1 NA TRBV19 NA TGTGCCAGTAGCCCCCCCGGGGGCGGAGTTTCAGTTGTGGCTGAAGCTTTCTTT CASSPPGGGVSVVAEAFF
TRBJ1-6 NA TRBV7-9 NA TGTGCCAGCAGCCGACTAGGGCACGAGAATTCACCCCTCCACTTT CASSRLGHENSPLHF
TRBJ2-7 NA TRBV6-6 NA TGTGCCAGCAGTTCCGCGTCAGCACCTTACGAGCAGTACTTC CASSSASAPYEQYF
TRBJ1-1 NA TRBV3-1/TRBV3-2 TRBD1 TGTGCCAGCAGCGACGGGGACAGCGCGAACACTGAAGCTTTCTTT CASSDGDSANTEAFF
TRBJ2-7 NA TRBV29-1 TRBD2 TGCAGCCCCGGGACTAGCGGTACCTACGAGCAGTACTTC CSPGTSGTYEQYF
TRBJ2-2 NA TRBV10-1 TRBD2 TGCGCCAGCAGTGAGTCGACAACTAGCGCACACACCGGGGAGCTGTTTTTT CASSESTTSAHTGELFF
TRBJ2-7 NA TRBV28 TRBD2 TGTGCCAGCAGTTTAAGGTTTGGGACGGGAGGGCCTGACGAGCAGTACTTC CASSLRFGTGGPDEQYF
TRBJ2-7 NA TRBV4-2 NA TGTGCCAGCAGCCAAGATCAGTACGCCCTTGAGGGTCAGCAGTACTTC CASSQDQYALEGQQYF
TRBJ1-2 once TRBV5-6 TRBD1 TGTGCCAGCAAGGACGACAGGGGAAGATATGGCTACACCTTC CASKDDRGRYGYTF
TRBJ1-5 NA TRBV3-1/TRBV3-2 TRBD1 TGTGCCAGCAGCCAAGGTAATCAGGGGGTGGGTACCAATCAGCCCCAGCATTTT CASSQGNQGVGTNQPQHF
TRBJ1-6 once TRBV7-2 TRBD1 TGTGCCAGCAGCTTCATAAGGGGGCTGTCCTATAATTCACCCCTCCACTTT CASSFIRGLSYNSPLHF
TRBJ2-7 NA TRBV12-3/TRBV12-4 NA TGTGCCAGCAGTTTAGGCCAAAGCTACGAGCAGTACTTC CASSLGQSYEQYF
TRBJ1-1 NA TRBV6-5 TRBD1 TGTGCCAGCAGTTCAAAAGGACAGGGGGGCACTGAAGCTTTCTTT CASSSKGQGGTEAFF
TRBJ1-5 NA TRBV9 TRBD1 TGTGCCAGCAGCGGGAGCCTAGACAGGGAACAGCCCCAGCATTTT CASSGSLDREQPQHF
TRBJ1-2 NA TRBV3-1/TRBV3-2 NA TGTGCCAGCAGCCCGGCGGGGGCCCCCTATGGCTACACCTTC CASSPAGAPYGYTF
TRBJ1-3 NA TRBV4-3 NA TGCGCCAGCAGCCATGCAGACAGGACCTCGGGAAACACCATATATTTT CASSHADRTSGNTIYF
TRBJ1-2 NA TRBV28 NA NA CASSFLAQGNGYTF
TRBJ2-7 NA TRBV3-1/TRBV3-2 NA TGTGCCAGCAGCCAAGTTCCTTACGAGCAGTACTTC CASSQVPYEQYF
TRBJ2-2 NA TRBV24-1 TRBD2 TGTGCCACCAGTGACAAAACTAGCGGGAGGGCCAACGGGGAGCTGTTTTTT CATSDKTSGRANGELFF
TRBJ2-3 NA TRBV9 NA TGTGCCAGCAGCGTAAGAGGCGGGGACATCACAGATACGCAGTATTTT CASSVRGGDITDTQYF
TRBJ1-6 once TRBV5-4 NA TGTGCCAGCAGCTTGGATGGGACTCCTTATGGCCTCCACTTT CASSLDGTPYGLHF